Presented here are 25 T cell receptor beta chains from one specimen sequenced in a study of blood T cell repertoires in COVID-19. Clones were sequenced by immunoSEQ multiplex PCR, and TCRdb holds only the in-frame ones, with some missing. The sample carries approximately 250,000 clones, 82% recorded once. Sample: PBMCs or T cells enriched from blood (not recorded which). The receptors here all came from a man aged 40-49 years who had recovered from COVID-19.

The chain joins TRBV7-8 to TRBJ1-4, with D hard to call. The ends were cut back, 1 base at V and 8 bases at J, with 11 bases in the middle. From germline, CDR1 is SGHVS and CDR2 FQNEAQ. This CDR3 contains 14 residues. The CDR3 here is CASSLGPREEKLFF. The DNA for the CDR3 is TGTGCCAGCAGCTTAGGCCCTAGGGAGGAAAAACTGTTTTTT.

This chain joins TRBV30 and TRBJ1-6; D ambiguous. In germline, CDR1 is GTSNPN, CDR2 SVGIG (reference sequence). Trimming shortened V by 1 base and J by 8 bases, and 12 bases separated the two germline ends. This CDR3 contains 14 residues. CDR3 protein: CAWSAGPLYSPLHF. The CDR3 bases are TGTGCCTGGAGTGCGGGTCCGCTTTATTCACCCCTCCACTTT.

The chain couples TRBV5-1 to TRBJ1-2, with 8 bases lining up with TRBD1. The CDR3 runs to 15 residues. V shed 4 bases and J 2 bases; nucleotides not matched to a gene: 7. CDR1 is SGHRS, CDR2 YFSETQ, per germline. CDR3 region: CASSTLTGANYGYTF. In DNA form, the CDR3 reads TGCGCCAGCAGCACCCTGACAGGGGCGAACTATGGCTACACCTTC.

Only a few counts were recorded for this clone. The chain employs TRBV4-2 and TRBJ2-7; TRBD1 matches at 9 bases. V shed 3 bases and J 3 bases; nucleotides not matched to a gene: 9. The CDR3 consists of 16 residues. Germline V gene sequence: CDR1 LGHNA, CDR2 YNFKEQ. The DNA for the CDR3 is TGTGCCAGCAGCCAGGAACGACAGGGGGAAAGCTACGAGCAGTACTTC. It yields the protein CASSQERQGESYEQYF.

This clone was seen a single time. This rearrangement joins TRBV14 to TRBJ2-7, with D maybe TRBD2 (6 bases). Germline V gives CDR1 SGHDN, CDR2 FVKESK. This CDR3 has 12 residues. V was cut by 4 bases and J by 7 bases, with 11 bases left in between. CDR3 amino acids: CASSRDWGEQYF. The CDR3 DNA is TGTGCCAGCAGCCGGGACTGGGGAGAGCAGTACTTC.

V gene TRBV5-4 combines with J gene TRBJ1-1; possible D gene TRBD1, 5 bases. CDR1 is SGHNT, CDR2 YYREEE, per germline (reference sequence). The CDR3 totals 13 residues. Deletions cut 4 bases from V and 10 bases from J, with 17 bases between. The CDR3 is CASSINYAGGAFF. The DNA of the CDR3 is TGTGCCAGCAGCATCAACTACGCCGGGGGAGCTTTCTTT. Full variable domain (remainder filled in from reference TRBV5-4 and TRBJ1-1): ETGVTQSPTHLIKTRGQQVTLRCSSQSGHNTVSWYQQALGQGPQFIFQYYREEENGRGNFPPRFSGLQFPNYSSELNVNALELDDSALYLCASSINYAGGAFFGQGTRLTVV.

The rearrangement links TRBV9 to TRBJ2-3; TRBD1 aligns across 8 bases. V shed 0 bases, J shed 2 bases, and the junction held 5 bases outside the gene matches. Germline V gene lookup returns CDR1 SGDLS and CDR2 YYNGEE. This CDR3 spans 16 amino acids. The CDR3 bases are TGTGCCAGCAGCGTAGCCCCGGACAGGGACACAGATACGCAGTATTTT. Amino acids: CASSVAPDRDTDTQYF.

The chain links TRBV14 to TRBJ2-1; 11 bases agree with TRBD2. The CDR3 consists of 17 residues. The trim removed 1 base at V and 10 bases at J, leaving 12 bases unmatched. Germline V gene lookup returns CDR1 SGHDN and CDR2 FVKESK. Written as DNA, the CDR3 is TGTGCCAGCAGCCAAGCCAGACTAGCGGGACTCTCTTGGGAGCAGTTCTTC. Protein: CASSQARLAGLSWEQFF.

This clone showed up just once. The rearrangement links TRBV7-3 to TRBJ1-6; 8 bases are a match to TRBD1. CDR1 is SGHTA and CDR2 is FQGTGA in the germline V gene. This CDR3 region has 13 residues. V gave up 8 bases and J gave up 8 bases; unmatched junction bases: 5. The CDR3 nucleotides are TGTGCCAGCGGACAGGGAAGGGATTCACCCCTCCACTTT. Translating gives CASGQGRDSPLHF.

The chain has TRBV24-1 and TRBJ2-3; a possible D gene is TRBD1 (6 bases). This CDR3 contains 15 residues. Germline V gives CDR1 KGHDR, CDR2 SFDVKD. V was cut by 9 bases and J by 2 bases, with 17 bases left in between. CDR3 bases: TGTGCCACCTCCACAGGGTTCGGGAACACAGATACGCAGTATTTT. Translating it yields CATSTGFGNTDTQYF.

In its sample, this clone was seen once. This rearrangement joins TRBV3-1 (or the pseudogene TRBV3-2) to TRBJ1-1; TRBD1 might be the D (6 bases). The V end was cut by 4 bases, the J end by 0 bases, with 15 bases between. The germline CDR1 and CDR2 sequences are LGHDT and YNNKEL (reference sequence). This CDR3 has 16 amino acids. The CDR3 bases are TGTGCCAGCAGCCCTTACAGGGAGACTATGAACACTGAAGCTTTCTTT. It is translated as CASSPYRETMNTEAFF.

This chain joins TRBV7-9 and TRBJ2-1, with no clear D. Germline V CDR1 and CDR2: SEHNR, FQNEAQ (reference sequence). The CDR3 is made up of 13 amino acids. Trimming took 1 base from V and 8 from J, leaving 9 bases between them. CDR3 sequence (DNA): TGTGCCAGCAGCTTAGAATTCTCCCATGAGCAGTTCTTC. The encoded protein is CASSLEFSHEQFF.

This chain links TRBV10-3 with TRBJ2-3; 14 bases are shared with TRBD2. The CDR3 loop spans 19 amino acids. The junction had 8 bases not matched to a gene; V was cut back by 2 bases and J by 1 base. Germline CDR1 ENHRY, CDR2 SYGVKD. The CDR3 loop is CAISEGGTSGSRGTDTQYF. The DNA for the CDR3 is TGTGCCATCAGTGAGGGGGGGACTAGCGGGAGTAGGGGCACAGATACGCAGTATTTT.

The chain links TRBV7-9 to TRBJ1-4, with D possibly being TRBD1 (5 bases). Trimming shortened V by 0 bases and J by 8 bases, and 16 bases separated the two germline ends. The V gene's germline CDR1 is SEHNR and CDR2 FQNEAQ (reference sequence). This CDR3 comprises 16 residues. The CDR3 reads CASSLAPAGLREKLFF. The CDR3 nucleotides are TGTGCCAGCAGCTTAGCACCGGCAGGGCTTAGAGAAAAACTGTTTTTT.

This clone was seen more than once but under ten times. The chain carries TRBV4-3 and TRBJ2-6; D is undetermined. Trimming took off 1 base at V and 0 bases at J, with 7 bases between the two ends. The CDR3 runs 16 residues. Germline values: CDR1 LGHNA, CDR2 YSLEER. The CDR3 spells CASSQGVTSGANVLTF. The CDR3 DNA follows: TGCGCCAGCAGCCAAGGCGTCACCTCTGGGGCCAACGTCCTGACTTTC.

In DNA, the CDR3 is TGTGCCAGTACAGGGGACATAAACACTGAAGCTTTCTTT. Its translation is CASTGDINTEAFF. The chain joins TRBV18 to TRBJ1-1, with TRBD1 matching over 7 bases. V gave up 9 bases and J gave up 2 bases; unmatched junction bases: 6. Germline CDR1 is KGHSH and CDR2 is LQKENI. This CDR3 has 13 amino acids.

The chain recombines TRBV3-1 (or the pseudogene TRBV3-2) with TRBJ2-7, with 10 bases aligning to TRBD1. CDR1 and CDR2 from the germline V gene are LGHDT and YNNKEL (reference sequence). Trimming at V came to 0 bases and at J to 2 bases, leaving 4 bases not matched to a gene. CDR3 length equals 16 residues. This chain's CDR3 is CASSQEGQGDPYEQYF. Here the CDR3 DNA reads TGTGCCAGCAGCCAAGAAGGACAGGGGGACCCCTACGAGCAGTACTTC.

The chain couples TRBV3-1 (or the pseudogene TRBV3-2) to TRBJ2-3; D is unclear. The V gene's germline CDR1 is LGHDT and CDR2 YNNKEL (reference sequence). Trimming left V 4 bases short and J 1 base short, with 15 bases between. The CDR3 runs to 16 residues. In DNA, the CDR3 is TGTGCCAGCAGCCTCCCCCAAACGGCGGGCACAGATACGCAGTATTTT. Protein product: CASSLPQTAGTDTQYF.

The CDR3 nucleotides are TGTGCCAGCAGCGTAGAGGCGGCCCTAACATCGGGCTACACCTTC. The encoded protein is CASSVEAALTSGYTF. This chain connects TRBV9 to TRBJ1-2; D not resolved. The CDR3 extends over 15 amino acids. CDR1 and CDR2 (germline): SGDLS, YYNGEE. V was shortened by 0 bases and J by 8 bases, with 17 bases between the two germline ends.

The CDR3 loop reads CASSLGLETDTQYF. The DNA for the CDR3 is TGTGCCAGCAGCTTAGGACTAGAAACAGATACGCAGTATTTT. V usage is TRBV7-9 and J usage is TRBJ2-3; D perhaps matches TRBD2 (6 bases). This CDR3 is 14 amino acids long. Trimming shortened V by 1 base and J by 3 bases, and 8 bases separated the two germline ends. The germline CDR1 and CDR2 sequences are SEHNR and FQNEAQ (reference sequence).

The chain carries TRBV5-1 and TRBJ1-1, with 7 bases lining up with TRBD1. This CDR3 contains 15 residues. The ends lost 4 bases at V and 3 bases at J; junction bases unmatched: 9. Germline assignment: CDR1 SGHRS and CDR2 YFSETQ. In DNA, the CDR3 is TGCGCCAGCAGCCGAGGGTCACAGGGGTACACTGAAGCTTTCTTT. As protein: CASSRGSQGYTEAFF.

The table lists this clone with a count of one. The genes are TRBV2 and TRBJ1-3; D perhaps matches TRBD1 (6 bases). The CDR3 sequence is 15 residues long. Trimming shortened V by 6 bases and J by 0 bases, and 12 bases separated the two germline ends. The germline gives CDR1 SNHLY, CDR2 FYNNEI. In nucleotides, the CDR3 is TGTGCCAGCAGCAAGGCAGGGGCCTCTGGAAACACCATATATTTT. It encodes CASSKAGASGNTIYF.

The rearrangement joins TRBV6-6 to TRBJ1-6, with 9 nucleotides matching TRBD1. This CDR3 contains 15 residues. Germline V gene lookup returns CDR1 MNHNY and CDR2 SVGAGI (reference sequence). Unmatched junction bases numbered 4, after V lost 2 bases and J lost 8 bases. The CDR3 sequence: CASSYLGQGYSPLHF. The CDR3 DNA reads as TGTGCCAGCAGTTACCTGGGACAGGGATATTCACCCCTCCACTTT.

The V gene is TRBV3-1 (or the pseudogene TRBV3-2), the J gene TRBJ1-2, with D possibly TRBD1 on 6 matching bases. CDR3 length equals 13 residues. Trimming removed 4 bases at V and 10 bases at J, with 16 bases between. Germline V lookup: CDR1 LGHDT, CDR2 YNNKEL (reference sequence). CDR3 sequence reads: CASSRSMDRNYTF. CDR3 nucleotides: TGTGCCAGCAGCCGCTCCATGGACAGAAACTACACCTTC.

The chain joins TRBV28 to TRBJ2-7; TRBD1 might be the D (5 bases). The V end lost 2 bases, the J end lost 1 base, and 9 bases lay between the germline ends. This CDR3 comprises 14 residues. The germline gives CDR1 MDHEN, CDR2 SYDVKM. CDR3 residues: CASSLVYRSYEQYF. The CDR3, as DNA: TGTGCCAGCAGTTTAGTTTACAGGTCCTACGAGCAGTACTTC.